This T cell receptor (beta chain) emerged from a study of T cells in Graves' hyperthyroidism and ophthalmopathy. Looked up from germline, CDR1 is DFQATT and CDR2 is SNEGSKA (reference sequence). V was pared by 3 bases and J by 0 bases, with 9 bases of the junction left unmatched. The CDR3 spans 16 residues. In regard to this clonotype: Its target is unknown.

Any patient presenting with uncontrolled infection, other autoimmune disease, pregnancy or lactation was left out. Clinical symptoms, serum thyroxine, TRAb, thyroid ultrasound and orbital computed tomography informed diagnoses. RNA transcripts yielded amplified TCR beta CDR3 regions. First-round RT-PCR targeting the TCR CDR3 was performed with the HTBI primer set. Via MiXCR, TCRdb re-called the multiplex PCR reads, giving one row per CDR3 protein. The sample lists fewer than 750,000 distinct CDR3 sequences, roughly 46% occurring once. Broader study findings: By a 13 V-J model, ophthalmopathy was set apart from stable hyperthyroidism. Most expanded thyroid clonotypes above 0.001 also appeared in blood.

This clonotype was sampled from a woman aged 18-30 years with Graves' hyperthyroidism. Sequencing was performed on peripheral blood or thyroid tissue (not recorded which). The chain joins TRBV20-1 to TRBJ2-7; 9 positions match TRBD2. The CDR3 DNA reads as TGCAGTGCTAGTGGGACTAGCCCCTTGAGCTCCTACGAGCAGTACTTC. It translates to CSASGTSPLSSYEQYF.